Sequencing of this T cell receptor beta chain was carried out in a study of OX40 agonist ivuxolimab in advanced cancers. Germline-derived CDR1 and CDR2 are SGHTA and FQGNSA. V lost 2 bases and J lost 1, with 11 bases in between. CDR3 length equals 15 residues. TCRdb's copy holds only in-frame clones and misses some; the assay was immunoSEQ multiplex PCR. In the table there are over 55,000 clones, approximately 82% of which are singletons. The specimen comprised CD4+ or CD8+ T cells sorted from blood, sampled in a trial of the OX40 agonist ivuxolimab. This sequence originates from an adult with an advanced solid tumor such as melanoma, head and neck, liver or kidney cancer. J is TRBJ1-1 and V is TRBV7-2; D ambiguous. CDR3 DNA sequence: TGTGCCAGCAGCTTATATGGGGTAACGAACACTGAAGCTTTCTTT. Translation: CASSLYGVTNTEAFF.